Each of the 25 T cell receptor beta chains below was sequenced from the same sample in a study of shared clonotypes between healthy human individuals. Profiled with immunoSEQ multiplex PCR; TCRdb holds only in-frame clones, not every one. The repertoire consists of some 2.3 million clones, with 93% occurring once and the leading ten covering 0.39%. The specimen sequenced was naive CD4+ T cells from PBMCs. Specified subset: CD45RA+ positively selected. The source is a man aged 18 to 29 in good health. Some clones in this sample may be carry-over from other donors' samples.

V is TRBV7-2 and J is TRBJ2-2; no reliable D call. V lost 2 bases and J lost 4, with 8 bases in between. The germline gives CDR1 SGHTA, CDR2 FQGNSA. The CDR3 totals 14 residues. The CDR3 spells CASSLIAGTGELFF. The CDR3 bases are TGTGCCAGCAGCTTAATAGCCGGCACCGGGGAGCTGTTTTTT.

This clone occurred a few times. The gene calls are TRBV11-2 and TRBJ2-7; a possible D gene is TRBD1 (5 bases). Per germline, CDR1 SGHAT and CDR2 FQNNGV. The CDR3 is 14 residues long. V lost 1 base and J 0 bases, leaving 7 bases between the germline ends. CDR3 loop: CASSLGTFSYEQYF. Written as DNA, the CDR3 is TGTGCCAGCAGCTTAGGGACATTCTCCTACGAGCAGTACTTC.

The chain couples TRBV6-1 to TRBJ2-2; 9 positions agree with TRBD2. Per germline, CDR1 MNHNS and CDR2 SASEGT. CDR3 length: 16 residues. With 2 bases clipped from V and 6 bases from J, the junction kept 7 bases outside the gene matches. The CDR3 protein is CASSELPSGMAGELFF. DNA for the CDR3: TGTGCCAGCAGTGAACTCCCTAGCGGGATGGCCGGGGAGCTGTTTTTT.

This clone was seen once. The V gene is TRBV4-3, the J gene TRBJ2-7; D not certain. V was clipped by 0 bases and J by 2 bases, with 11 bases between them. CDR1 is LGHNA and CDR2 is YSLEER in the germline V gene. This CDR3 spans 15 amino acids. CDR3 DNA sequence: TGCGCCAGCAGCCAAGATCTCAGTATACCCTACGAGCAGTACTTC. Translated, it gives CASSQDLSIPYEQYF.

The V and J genes are TRBV5-4 and TRBJ2-7; 7 bases match TRBD2. V lost 8 bases to trimming and J lost 3 bases; unmatched junction nucleotides: 20. CDR1 and CDR2 from the germline V gene are SGHNT and YYREEE (reference sequence). The CDR3 consists of 17 residues. The CDR3 DNA is TGTGCCAGTACACCAAGAGTGGGCGGGAGAAGTGGCTACGAGCAGTACTTC. Its translation: CASTPRVGGRSGYEQYF.

This clone was detected once. This chain uses TRBV5-6 with TRBJ1-5; D remains unclear. The CDR3 has 12 amino acids. V gave up 1 base and J gave up 9 bases, with 8 bases separating them. Germline V lookup: CDR1 SGHDT, CDR2 YYEEEE. Written as DNA, the CDR3 is TGTGCCAGCAGCTTGCCCCGGGGGCCCCAGCATTTT. The encoded protein is CASSLPRGPQHF.

The J gene is TRBJ1-1, the V gene TRBV1; the table's D gene call, TRBD1, was not cross checked with the DNA. TRBV1 is flagged as a pseudogene. This CDR3 is built from 16 residues. The CDR3 bases are TGCACCAGCAGCCAAGCCGGGACAGGGGGGAGCACTGAAGCTTTCTTT. Translated: CTSSQAGTGGSTEAFF.

The CDR3 sequence is CASSLVYGSEQYF. The DNA of the CDR3 is TGTGCCAGCAGCTTAGTTTACGGGTCCGAGCAGTACTTC. The genes are TRBV11-3 and TRBJ2-7; D is ambiguous. The CDR3 extends over 13 amino acids. V lost 1 base to trimming and J lost 6 bases, with 10 bases between them. Germline V gene sequence: CDR1 SGHNT, CDR2 YENEEA.

The chain is built from TRBV6-5 and TRBJ2-5; 7 positions agree with TRBD1. V lost 4 bases and J lost 2; bases outside the gene matches: 7. The germline V gene encodes CDR1 MNHEY and CDR2 SVGAGI. There are 15 residues in the CDR3. The CDR3 DNA sequence: TGTGCCAGCAGTTTGACGACAGGGAGACAAGAGACCCAGTACTTC. Amino acid sequence: CASSLTTGRQETQYF.

In regard to this clone: The identical CDR3 is also encoded by other nucleotide sequences in the sample. This chain uses TRBV5-1 with TRBJ2-1, with 9 bases aligning to TRBD2. The CDR3 has 15 amino acids. CDR1 is SGHRS, CDR2 YFSETQ, per germline. The ends lost 4 bases at V and 8 bases at J; junction bases unmatched: 10. The CDR3 DNA sequence: TGCGCCAGCAGCCCCCTGGCGGGAGGGCCAGATGAGCAGTTCTTC. Its protein product is CASSPLAGGPDEQFF.

CDR3 region: CASRRQGADETQYF. CDR3 sequence (DNA): TGTGCCAGCAGGAGACAGGGGGCCGACGAGACCCAGTACTTC. The chain employs TRBV6-6 and TRBJ2-5; TRBD1 matches 10 bases. The length of the CDR3 is 14 residues. Germline CDR1 is MNHNY and CDR2 is SVGAGI (reference sequence). Unmatched junction bases numbered 6, after V lost 6 bases and J lost 5 bases.

This clone was picked up one time. The gene calls are TRBV29-1 and TRBJ2-2; no clear D gene. CDR1 is SQVTM and CDR2 is ANQGSEA in the germline V gene. The CDR3 is 15 residues long. V lost 2 bases, J lost 3 bases, and 13 bases lay in between. The CDR3 sequence is CSVELPAWDTGELFF. The CDR3 DNA follows: TGCAGCGTTGAACTTCCAGCCTGGGACACCGGGGAGCTGTTTTTT.

V gene TRBV7-2 combines with J gene TRBJ1-6; D unclear. This CDR3 contains 13 residues. CDR1 SGHTA and CDR2 FQGNSA come from the germline V gene. V lost 0 bases, J lost 8 bases, and 5 bases lay in between. CDR3 sequence (DNA): TGTGCCAGCAGCTTAGCAGTAGATTCACCCCTCCACTTT. The encoded protein is CASSLAVDSPLHF.

This clone is a singleton in its sample. V and J are TRBV2 and TRBJ2-6; 7 bases line up with TRBD1. V was pared by 7 bases and J by 0 bases, with 18 bases of the junction left unmatched. The CDR3 is 20 residues long. The germline V gene has CDR1 SNHLY and CDR2 FYNNEI. CDR3 residues: CASTAMWGQPDGSGANVLTF. CDR3 sequence (DNA): TGTGCCAGCACGGCAATGTGGGGACAGCCGGATGGCTCTGGGGCCAACGTCCTGACTTTC.

V gene TRBV29-1 combines with J gene TRBJ2-1; 10 nucleotides agree with TRBD1. Germline V lookup: CDR1 SQVTM, CDR2 ANQGSEA. The CDR3 runs to 12 residues. Trimming took 7 bases from V and 7 from J; bases not matched to a gene: 4. The CDR3 spells CSAEGQGNEQFF. CDR3 coding DNA: TGCAGCGCAGAGGGACAGGGGAATGAGCAGTTCTTC.

The V and J genes are TRBV7-3 and TRBJ2-2, with no clear D. Trimming removed 4 bases from V and 8 bases from J, with 11 bases in between. Germline-derived CDR1 and CDR2 are SGHTA and FQGTGA. This CDR3 comprises 13 residues. Written as DNA, the CDR3 is TGTGCCAGCAGCTCAACAACTCGGGGGGAGCTGTTTTTT. As protein: CASSSTTRGELFF. Complete variable domain (other parts from reference TRBV7-3 and TRBJ2-2): GAGVSQTPSNKVTEKGKYVELRCDPISGHTALYWYRQSLGQGPEFLIYFQGTGAADDSGLPNDRFFAVRPEGSVSTLKIQRTERGDSAVYLCASSSTTRGELFFGEGSRLTVL.

This rearrangement joins TRBV5-4 to TRBJ2-5, with 8 bases matching TRBD2. V was pared by 0 bases and J by 4 bases, with 5 bases of the junction left unmatched. The germline CDR1 and CDR2 sequences are SGHNT and YYREEE (reference sequence). The CDR3 covers 15 residues. As DNA, the CDR3 is TGTGCCAGCAGCTTGGCGGGAGGGAGGCCAGAGACCCAGTACTTC. Amino acid sequence: CASSLAGGRPETQYF.

The V and J genes are TRBV19 and TRBJ2-3; D not resolved. The length of the CDR3 is 12 residues. The V gene's germline CDR1 is LNHDA and CDR2 SQIVND (reference sequence). V was cut by 3 bases and J by 0 bases, with 1 base left in between. CDR3 amino acids: CASSMSTDTQYF. CDR3 coding DNA: TGTGCCAGTAGTATGAGCACAGATACGCAGTATTTT.

About this clone itself: This likely comes from a read error, as the CDR3 has no conserved phenylalanine or tryptophan at its end. It is unclear where the CDR3 begins or ends on the DNA, so no DNA is shown, and the CDR3 is as TCRdb lists it. V gene TRBV6-1 combines with J gene TRBJ2-7; TRBD1 is taken as the D call from the table, unchecked against the DNA. The CDR3 spans 13 residues, counting both ends. Per the germline V gene, CDR1 is MNHNS and CDR2 is SASEGT. The CDR3 protein is CASSRTILRDIII.

This chain joins TRBV5-4 and TRBJ2-3; 9 bases line up with TRBD2. The CDR3 extends over 16 amino acids. Germline V CDR1 and CDR2: SGHNT, YYREEE (reference sequence). V lost 3 bases to trimming and J lost 3 bases; unmatched junction nucleotides: 8. CDR3 DNA sequence: TGTGCCAGCAGCTCCTCCCAGCGGGAGGTTACAGATACGCAGTATTTT. Translation: CASSSSQREVTDTQYF.

The chain recombines TRBV27 with TRBJ2-3, with 14 bases fitting TRBD2. Trimming removed 7 bases from V and 5 bases from J; junction bases left unmatched: 5. The CDR3 sequence is 15 residues long. The germline V gene encodes CDR1 MNHEY and CDR2 SMNVEV (reference sequence). The CDR3 DNA reads TGTGCCAGCACGGGACTAGCGGGAGTCGGAGATACGCAGTATTTT. Translated, it gives CASTGLAGVGDTQYF.

The J gene is TRBJ1-1, the V gene TRBV6-6; 10 bases map to TRBD1. Losses at the gene ends were 6 bases for V and 0 bases for J; bases not matched to a gene: 4. The germline CDR1 and CDR2 sequences are MNHNY and SVGAGI (reference sequence). The CDR3 has 15 residues. In nucleotides, the CDR3 is TGTGCCAGCAGCTGGGGACAGGGGATGAACACTGAAGCTTTCTTT. Translation gives CASSWGQGMNTEAFF.

The CDR3 region is CSVIQLREGAEAFF. The CDR3 coding sequence is TGCAGCGTGATCCAACTACGCGAAGGGGCTGAAGCTTTCTTT. This chain joins TRBV29-1 and TRBJ1-1; maybe TRBD1 (5 bases). The V end was cut by 6 bases, the J end by 6 bases, with 20 bases between. Germline V gene data show CDR1 as SQVTM and CDR2 as ANQGSEA. The CDR3 has 14 amino acids.

This sequence joins TRBV5-5 and TRBJ1-5; D is perhaps TRBD1 (6 bases). The CDR3 contains 16 residues. The germline V gene has CDR1 SGHKS and CDR2 YYEKEE (reference sequence). Between the trimmed V and J ends, which lost 1 base and 2 bases, there was a span of 13 bases. CDR3 coding DNA: TGTGCCAGCAGCTTGAGTCCCAGGGGAGGCAATCAGCCCCAGCATTTT. Protein sequence: CASSLSPRGGNQPQHF.

The rearrangement uses TRBV19 and TRBJ2-3; TRBD1 aligns across 9 bases. Per germline, CDR1 LNHDA and CDR2 SQIVND (reference sequence). The CDR3 loop spans 15 amino acids. The V gene end was trimmed by 6 bases and the J gene end by 4 bases; junction bases not matched to a gene: 8. CDR3 DNA sequence: TGTGCCAGTAGCTCACCGGGACAGGGTCCAGATACGCAGTATTTT. Translating gives CASSSPGQGPDTQYF.